Detailed here is one TCR beta chain. Original analysis: Amplification with reference gene primers provided the estimates of nucleated cell counts. The method was immunoSEQ multiplex PCR; TCRdb's version includes in-frame clones alone and lacks a portion of them. The DNA gave D and trimming, while V, J and clone size come from that table. This table has about 140,000 clones, over 60% appearing once. Participant-reported clinical history was the basis for cohort assignment. Donors of Cohort 3 who recovered were those that had two negative PCRs, clearance, or symptom resolution. These data belong to a study of blood T cell repertoires in COVID-19. The CDR3 covers 10 residues.

The sample consisted of PBMCs or T cells enriched from blood (not recorded which). The clonotype originates from a woman aged 45-65 years who had recovered from COVID-19. J is TRBJ2-7 and V is TRBV21-1; the table names TRBD1, a call not compared with the DNA. TRBV21-1 is marked as a pseudogene. The CDR3 sequence is CASSTYEQYF. DNA for the CDR3: TGTGCCAGCAGCACATACGAGCAGTACTTC.